This T cell receptor (beta chain) was identified in a study of cytomegalovirus exposure and HLA in healthy donors. Regarding the study as a whole: Cytomegalovirus association was listed for 150 to 200 TCR beta chains.

Worth noting for this clone: As yet, its antigen is unknown.

This CDR3 contains 14 residues. The germline CDR1 and CDR2 sequences are SQVTM and ANQGSEA. With 3 bases removed from V and 10 bases from J, the gap between germline ends came to 18 bases. The assay was immunoSEQ multiplex PCR, and TCRdb's table has in-frame clones only and misses some. The sample records about 110,000 clones, about 85% being singletons. The source of this sequence is a woman aged 18-29 years in good health and CMV-seronegative. V usage is TRBV29-1 and J usage is TRBJ1-4, with D perhaps TRBD1 (6 bases). Specimen: PBMCs. CDR3 in amino acids: CSVELQGEPGKLFF. The CDR3 bases are TGCAGCGTTGAGTTACAGGGTGAACCGGGAAAACTGTTTTTT.